Given below is one T cell receptor beta chain in context. This entry is derived from a study of blood T cell repertoires in COVID-19. Method: immunoSEQ multiplex PCR; TCRdb's copy keeps in-frame clones and lacks some. The repertoire holds about 200,000 clones, with around 91% as singletons. Per the germline V gene, CDR1 is SQVTM and CDR2 is ANQGSEA. The CDR3 has 17 residues. Unmatched junction bases numbered 19, after V lost 6 bases and J lost 8 bases. This TCR came from a woman in her 40s with acute or convalescent COVID-19. J is TRBJ2-1 and V is TRBV29-1, with 10 bases lining up with TRBD2. Sequenced material: peripheral blood. This CDR3 is CSVPKPPGLALMDEQFF. CDR3 sequence (DNA): TGCAGCGTCCCGAAACCCCCGGGACTAGCGCTTATGGATGAGCAGTTCTTC.